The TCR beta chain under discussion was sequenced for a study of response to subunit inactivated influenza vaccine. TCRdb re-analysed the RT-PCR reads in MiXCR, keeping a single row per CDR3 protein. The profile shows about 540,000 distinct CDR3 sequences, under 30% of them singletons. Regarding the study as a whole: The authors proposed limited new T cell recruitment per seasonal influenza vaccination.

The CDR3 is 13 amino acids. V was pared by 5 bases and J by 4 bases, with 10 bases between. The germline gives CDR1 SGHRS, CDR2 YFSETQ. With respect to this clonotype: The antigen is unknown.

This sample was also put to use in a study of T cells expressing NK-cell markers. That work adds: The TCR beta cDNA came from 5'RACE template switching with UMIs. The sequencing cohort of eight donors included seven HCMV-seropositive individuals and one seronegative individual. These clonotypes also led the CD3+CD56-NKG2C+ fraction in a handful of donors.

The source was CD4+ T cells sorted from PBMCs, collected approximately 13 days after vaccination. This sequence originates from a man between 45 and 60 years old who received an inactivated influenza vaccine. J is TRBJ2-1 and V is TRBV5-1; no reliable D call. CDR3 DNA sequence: TGCGCCAGCAGGGCAAAATCTTACAATGAGCAGTTCTTC. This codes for CASRAKSYNEQFF.